The 28 T cell receptor beta chains below were found in one sample sequenced in a study of T cells in Graves' hyperthyroidism and ophthalmopathy. Amplification yielded TCR beta CDR3 regions, with RNA transcripts as the source. The HTBI primer set was used in a first-round RT-PCR of the TCR CDR3. TCRdb re-derived calls from the multiplex PCR reads in MiXCR, one entry per CDR3 protein. Of about 400,000 distinct CDR3 sequences listed, roughly 15% were seen once; the top ten hold about 12%. The sample taken for sequencing was blood. The receptor source for this set is a man aged 18 to 35 with Graves' ophthalmopathy.

In its sample, this clonotype was seen many times. The chain uses TRBV7-9 and TRBJ2-1; no firm D call. The germline V gene has CDR1 SEHNR and CDR2 FQNEAQ (reference sequence). The CDR3 is 14 amino acids. V dropped 6 bases and J dropped 4 bases, with 13 bases sitting between them. The CDR3 sequence is CASSSTGEYNEQFF. The CDR3 DNA reads as TGTGCCAGCAGTTCCACCGGAGAGTACAATGAGCAGTTCTTC.

This clonotype was recorded many times. The V gene is TRBV30, the J gene TRBJ1-3; unclear D gene. Trimming shortened V by 0 bases and J by 5 bases, and 11 bases separated the two germline ends. The CDR3 has 14 amino acids. Germline V lookup: CDR1 GTSNPN, CDR2 SVGIG (reference sequence). CDR3 in amino acids: CAWSVYGRRNTIYF. CDR3 bases: TGTGCCTGGAGTGTATATGGACGCAGAAACACCATATATTTT.

The table lists this clonotype with many counts. The rearrangement uses TRBV7-2 and TRBJ2-7; 7 bases line up with TRBD2. V was clipped by 2 bases and J by 3 bases; unmatched bases: 4. Germline V gives CDR1 SGHTA, CDR2 FQGNSA. This CDR3 spans 14 amino acids. CDR3 sequence: CASSLRLAIYEQYF. CDR3 nucleotide sequence: TGTGCCAGCAGCTTAAGACTAGCCATCTACGAGCAGTACTTC.

Ten or more counts support this clonotype. CDR3 sequence reads: CASSPGGAGLVDTQYF. CDR3 coding DNA: TGTGCCAGCAGCCCCGGTGGAGCGGGACTGGTAGATACGCAGTATTTT. V and J are TRBV7-9 and TRBJ2-3; TRBD2 matches at 7 bases. The V gene's germline CDR1 is SEHNR and CDR2 FQNEAQ (reference sequence). V was clipped by 5 bases and J by 5 bases; unmatched bases: 13. The CDR3 is made up of 16 amino acids.

There are many counts of this clonotype. The chain recombines TRBV7-2 with TRBJ2-5; D is unclear. Germline V gene sequence: CDR1 SGHTA, CDR2 FQGNSA. The CDR3 loop spans 16 amino acids. V lost 1 base to trimming and J lost 11 bases, with 23 bases between them. The CDR3 loop reads CASSLGSLGLLGRQYF. CDR3 nucleotide sequence: TGTGCCAGCAGCTTAGGATCTTTAGGGCTCTTGGGTAGACAGTACTTC.

This clonotype has ten or more counts. In nucleotides, the CDR3 is TGTGCCAGCAGCCCCTCGGGGGCGAACACTGAAGCTTTCTTT. Encoded protein: CASSPSGANTEAFF. This chain uses TRBV7-8 with TRBJ1-1; a weak D match, TRBD1 (6 bases). Germline-derived CDR1 and CDR2 are SGHVS and FQNEAQ. The germline V and J ends were trimmed by 5 bases and 1 base, with 11 bases remaining between them. The CDR3 is 14 residues long.

This clonotype was recorded at least ten times. V usage is TRBV12-3 or TRBV12-4 and J usage is TRBJ2-3, with unresolved D. Trimming shortened V by 6 bases and J by 2 bases, and 12 bases separated the two germline ends. The CDR3 contains 14 residues. The CDR3 region is CASSLTAITDTQYF. The DNA for the CDR3 is TGTGCCAGCAGCTTGACTGCTATCACAGATACGCAGTATTTT.

This clonotype was seen a handful of times. The rearrangement uses TRBV7-9 and TRBJ1-2, with D possibly TRBD1 on 5 matching bases. With 2 bases removed from V and 7 bases from J, the gap between germline ends came to 23 bases. Germline V gene lookup returns CDR1 SEHNR and CDR2 FQNEAQ (reference sequence). The CDR3 is 17 amino acids. The CDR3 DNA is TGTGCCAGCAGCTTACCAACCTCGGGACCGACTATACTTGGCTACACCTTC. Translating it yields CASSLPTSGPTILGYTF.

In its sample, this clonotype was seen a few times. This chain links TRBV15 with TRBJ1-1; tentatively, D is TRBD1 (6 bases). Per the germline V gene, CDR1 is LNHNV and CDR2 is YYDKDF (reference sequence). CDR3 length equals 15 residues. With 0 bases removed from V and 3 bases from J, the gap between germline ends came to 11 bases. The chain's CDR3 is CATSRDVQGDTEAFF. CDR3 sequence (DNA): TGTGCCACCAGCAGAGACGTACAGGGCGACACTGAAGCTTTCTTT.

This clonotype occurred a few times. The rearrangement links TRBV10-3 to TRBJ1-4; possible D gene TRBD1, 6 bases. V lost 5 bases to trimming and J lost 0 bases, with 16 bases between them. This CDR3 has 17 residues. Germline values: CDR1 ENHRY, CDR2 SYGVKD. The CDR3 region is CAISQDYNRATNEKLFF. The CDR3 nucleotides are TGTGCCATCAGTCAAGATTACAACAGGGCAACTAATGAAAAACTGTTTTTT.

This clonotype was counted a few times. This sequence joins TRBV5-6 and TRBJ1-2, with 8 bases matching TRBD1. The CDR3 contains 15 residues. The V gene end was trimmed by 4 bases and the J gene end by 8 bases; junction bases not matched to a gene: 13. From germline, CDR1 is SGHDT and CDR2 YYEEEE. The CDR3, as DNA: TGTGCCAGCAGCCCATTCCGGGACAGGCTCCCCGGCTACACCTTC. Its protein is CASSPFRDRLPGYTF. The full variable domain, rest sourced from reference TRBV5-6 and TRBJ1-2, is DAGVTQSPTHLIKTRGQQVTLRCSPKSGHDTVSWYQQALGQGPQFIFQYYEEEERQRGNFPDRFSGHQFPNYSSELNVNALLLGDSALYLCASSPFRDRLPGYTFGSGTRLTVV.

This clonotype was seen repeatedly, ten times or more. This chain links TRBV5-8 with TRBJ1-2; no definite D call. The CDR3 contains 15 residues. Between the trimmed V and J ends, which lost 3 bases and 4 bases, there was a span of 16 bases. Germline V gene sequence: CDR1 SGHTS, CDR2 YDEGEE. The chain's CDR3 is CASSWTSTALYGYTF. The CDR3, as DNA: TGTGCCAGCAGCTGGACCTCGACCGCTCTCTATGGCTACACCTTC. Variable domain in full (rest from reference TRBV5-8 and TRBJ1-2): EAGVTQSPTHLIKTRGQQATLRCSPISGHTSVYWYQQALGLGLQFLLWYDEGEERNRGNFPPRFSGRQFPNYSSELNVNALELEDSALYLCASSWTSTALYGYTFGSGTRLTVV.

This clonotype was counted at least ten times. The chain is built from TRBV3-1 and TRBJ2-7; TRBD2 aligns across 10 bases. Germline assignment: CDR1 LGHDT and CDR2 YNNKEL (reference sequence). After removal of 1 base from V and 3 bases from J, the junction contained 3 bases not matched to a gene. The CDR3 totals 15 residues. The CDR3 bases are TGTGCCAGCAGCCAAGGTAGGACTAGCGGCTACGAGCAGTACTTC. This sequence encodes CASSQGRTSGYEQYF.

The chain couples TRBV18 to TRBJ2-7; TRBD2 might be the D (6 bases). The CDR3 runs 14 residues. V was shortened by 4 bases and J by 4 bases, with 14 bases between the two germline ends. In germline, CDR1 is KGHSH, CDR2 LQKENI. DNA of the CDR3: TGTGCCAGCTCACGTCCCGGGACTGGGTACGAGCAGTACTTC. Translated: CASSRPGTGYEQYF.

This clonotype was seen at least ten times. This sequence joins TRBV6-1 and TRBJ2-7, with 11 bases lining up with TRBD2. Germline V gene lookup returns CDR1 MNHNS and CDR2 SASEGT. The CDR3 has 16 amino acids. The J segment lost 2 bases and the V segment lost 6 bases, leaving 9 bases of the junction unmatched. As DNA, the CDR3 is TGTGCCAGCAGGCAACTAGCGGGAGTGAGGGCCTACGAGCAGTACTTC. The encoded protein is CASRQLAGVRAYEQYF.

The rearrangement uses TRBV25-1 and TRBJ1-2, with D unclear. This CDR3 is 16 amino acids long. In germline, CDR1 is MGHDK, CDR2 SYGVNS. Trimming stripped 2 bases from V and 1 base from J, with 14 bases between. CDR3 sequence (DNA): TGTGCCAGCAGTGAAGGGTGGGCTTGGAGTAACTATGGCTACACCTTC. This sequence encodes CASSEGWAWSNYGYTF.

The table lists this clonotype with many counts. The J gene is TRBJ2-1, the V gene TRBV11-3; D is undetermined. This CDR3 is built from 12 residues. The germline gives CDR1 SGHNT, CDR2 YENEEA. Trimming stripped 5 bases from V and 10 bases from J, with 12 bases between. Here the CDR3 reads CASSTTHGEQFF. Here the CDR3 DNA reads TGTGCCAGCAGCACGACGCATGGAGAGCAGTTCTTC. The whole variable domain, remainder taken from reference TRBV11-3 and TRBJ2-1, is EAGVVQSPRYKIIEKKQPVAFWCNPISGHNTLYWYLQNLGQGPELLIRYENEEAVDDSQLPKDRFSAERLKGVDSTLKIQPAELGDSAVYLCASSTTHGEQFFGPGTRLTVL.

This clonotype was counted many times. The chain recombines TRBV5-1 with TRBJ2-3, with 8 bases identical to TRBD1. Germline values: CDR1 SGHRS, CDR2 YFSETQ. V lost 1 base, J lost 3 bases, and 4 bases stayed unmatched. The CDR3 is made up of 15 amino acids. The DNA for the CDR3 is TGCGCCAGCAGCTTGCAGGGGGCCAGTACAGATACGCAGTATTTT. Translation gives CASSLQGASTDTQYF.

This clonotype was counted many times. V usage is TRBV29-1 and J usage is TRBJ1-2; TRBD1 might be the D (6 bases). V was pared by 1 base and J by 5 bases, with 14 bases between. Germline V lookup: CDR1 SQVTM, CDR2 ANQGSEA. The CDR3 consists of 14 residues. The CDR3 loop is CSVEASGARYGYTF. The CDR3 nucleotides read TGCAGCGTTGAAGCCTCGGGGGCTCGGTATGGCTACACCTTC. The full variable domain, rest sourced from reference TRBV29-1 and TRBJ1-2, is SAVISQKPSRDICQRGTSLTIQCQVDSQVTMMFWYRQQPGQSLTLIATANQGSEATYESGFVIDKFPISRPNLTFSTLTVSNMSPEDSSIYLCSVEASGARYGYTFGSGTRLTVV.

This clonotype was counted at least ten times. This chain uses TRBV7-3 with TRBJ1-1; D is possibly TRBD1 (5 bases). The CDR3 covers 13 residues. Per germline, CDR1 SGHTA and CDR2 FQGTGA. V lost 3 bases and J 4 bases, leaving 9 bases between the germline ends. The CDR3 DNA reads TGTGCCAGCAGCTTTAGGAGGGGCACTGAAGCTTTCTTT. Protein: CASSFRRGTEAFF.

At least ten counts were recorded for this clonotype. The V gene is TRBV7-3, the J gene TRBJ2-7, with D maybe TRBD2 (5 bases). The CDR3 loop spans 16 amino acids. With 1 base removed from V and 0 bases from J, the gap between germline ends came to 13 bases. Germline CDR1 reads SGHTA; CDR2 reads FQGTGA. The CDR3 sequence: CASSLKSDSSSYEQYF. CDR3 DNA: TGTGCCAGCAGCTTAAAGTCGGACTCGAGCTCCTACGAGCAGTACTTC. The full variable domain, in which reference TRBV7-3 and TRBJ2-7 provide the parts outside the CDR3, is GAGVSQTPSNKVTEKGKYVELRCDPISGHTALYWYRQSLGQGPEFLIYFQGTGAADDSGLPNDRFFAVRPEGSVSTLKIQRTERGDSAVYLCASSLKSDSSSYEQYFGPGTRLTVT.

This clonotype was found a few times. The V and J genes are TRBV6-1 and TRBJ1-2; TRBD1 might be the D (6 bases). V gave up 7 bases and J gave up 9 bases, with 15 bases separating them. The CDR3 has 12 residues. Germline V gene sequence: CDR1 MNHNS, CDR2 SASEGT. The CDR3 DNA reads as TGTGCCAGCACCCGAACAGGGAGTAGCTACACCTTC. Translated: CASTRTGSSYTF.

On this clonotype itself: A much larger clone lies one base from this, so it may be a read error. The V gene is TRBV20-1, the J gene TRBJ1-5, with D unclear. Germline V gives CDR1 DFQATT, CDR2 SNEGSKA (reference sequence). The CDR3 has 14 residues. V lost 2 bases, J lost 3 bases, and 11 bases lay in between. CDR3 sequence reads: CSARSQADNQPQHF. The CDR3 DNA follows: TGCAGTGCTAGATCCCAGGCTGACAATCAGCCCCAGCATTTT.

This clonotype was detected ten times or more. This chain uses TRBV2 with TRBJ1-2; no clear D gene. This CDR3 is built from 14 residues. V shed 4 bases and J shed 1 base, with 10 bases lying between them. CDR1 SNHLY and CDR2 FYNNEI come from the germline V gene. The DNA for the CDR3 is TGTGCCAGCAGTGTTGATCTCAGTAACTATGGCTACACCTTC. Protein: CASSVDLSNYGYTF. The variable domain in full, completed from reference TRBV2 and TRBJ1-2, reads EPEVTQTPSHQVTQMGQEVILRCVPISNHLYFYWYRQILGQKVEFLVSFYNNEISEKSEIFDDQFSVERPDGSNFTLKIRSTKLEDSAMYFCASSVDLSNYGYTFGSGTRLTVV.

This clonotype showed up many times. J is TRBJ1-1 and V is TRBV29-1; D is possibly TRBD1 (6 bases). CDR1 is SQVTM, CDR2 ANQGSEA, per germline. The V end lost 1 base, the J end lost 7 bases, and 13 bases lay between the germline ends. The CDR3 runs 13 residues. The CDR3, as DNA: TGCAGCGTTGAAGGGGGACACCTATATGAAGCTTTCTTT. Translation gives CSVEGGHLYEAFF.

This clonotype was counted at least ten times. The chain recombines TRBV13 with TRBJ2-5; D is perhaps TRBD1 or TRBD2 (5 bases each). V was cut by 1 base and J by 8 bases, with 14 bases left in between. Germline CDR1 is PRHDT and CDR2 is FYEKMQ (reference sequence). The CDR3 has 14 amino acids. CDR3 nucleotides: TGTGCCAGCAGCTTAGACGAAGGTGGGGGTACCCAGTACTTC. Protein: CASSLDEGGGTQYF. The full variable domain, rest sourced from reference TRBV13 and TRBJ2-5, is AAGVIQSPRHLIKEKRETATLKCYPIPRHDTVYWYQQGPGQDPQFLISFYEKMQSDKGSIPDRFSAQQFSDYHSELNMSSLELGDSALYFCASSLDEGGGTQYFGPGTRLLVL.

In its sample, this clonotype was seen many times. V usage is TRBV12-3 or TRBV12-4 and J usage is TRBJ2-7; 9 bases fit TRBD2. The ends lost 5 bases at V and 1 base at J; junction bases unmatched: 18. The CDR3 totals 19 residues. The CDR3 protein is CASSTPIAGDNSQSYEQYF. The CDR3 DNA reads TGTGCCAGCAGTACCCCCATAGCGGGGGACAACTCACAATCCTACGAGCAGTACTTC.

This clonotype was counted ten times or more. The chain recombines TRBV11-2 with TRBJ2-3; 12 bases fit TRBD2. Unmatched junction bases numbered 9, after V lost 4 bases and J lost 7 bases. Germline CDR1 SGHAT, CDR2 FQNNGV. The CDR3 has 16 amino acids. This CDR3 reads CASSYELAGGRNTQYF. For the CDR3, the DNA is TGTGCCAGCAGCTACGAACTAGCGGGGGGCCGGAATACGCAGTATTTT.